This record looks at one T cell receptor beta chain sequence and its context. Its binding antigen is unknown. Per-base qualities were not stored, and no clone one base away is much larger. CDR3 length: 16 amino acids, cysteine to phenylalanine. Only CDR3 DNA is held: 48 bases, read in frame from base 1. Per the germline V gene, SGHRS is the CDR1 and YFSETQ is the CDR2. From V the trimming removes 3 bases and from J it removes 0 bases, while the gene matches leave 4 bases of the junction unaccounted for. The library was generated by the immunoSEQ multiplex PCR assay. The table comes from immuneACCESS by way of TCRdb, which keeps in-frame sequences with V and J called. Part of the clones is missing from these tables; in studies checked, under half for an unresolved V gene and the rest for unknown reasons. Recorded for this sample are under 110,000 clones; under 95% of them occurred a single time. The ten largest account for approximately 1.6% of the sample.

The source of the sample is a study of T cell changes during pregnancy in multiple sclerosis (dated by TCRdb to between 2017 and 2020). Background on the whole study: Changes in the T cell repertoire over the course of pregnancy were examined in this study in women with multiple sclerosis.

The TCR sequence derives from a female donor with multiple sclerosis, enrolled in a pregnancy study. The rearrangement joined TRBV5-1 to TRBJ1-1; 11 central bases correspond to TRBD1. The sequences come from peripheral blood, collected after pregnancy. The CDR3 amino acid sequence is: CASSWGTGGMNTEAFF. The DNA sequence follows: TGCGCCAGCAGCTGGGGGACAGGGGGGATGAACACTGAAGCTTTCTTT.